Sequencing of this T cell receptor (beta chain) was carried out in a study of blood T cell repertoires in COVID-19 (dated by TCRdb to 2018 to 2021). Background on the whole study: Samples covering the acute and convalescent phases of COVID-19 were provided by collaborators in the United States, Italy and Spain. The material from the prospective study consisted of cDNA or gDNA derived from T cells, B-cell-depleted T cells, or PBMCs. Deeply sampled blood TCRbeta repertoires from subjects exposed to, actively infected with, or recovered from COVID-19 were included in the dataset. A freely available public database, intended as a resource for researchers studying the immune response to SARS-CoV-2, is where the repertoires were released. Samples came from the ongoing ImmuneRACE study (first 160 participants) plus 1,254 subjects from 6 global collaborators. The sample metadata nearly always contained a de-identified subject ID, COVID-19 status, age in years and sex. Where available, HLA class I and class II types were taken from metadata supplied by the sample provider and were not determined by assay-based typing.

Whole blood was collected in K2EDTA tubes by collaborating institutions according to the institutions' own protocols. Collaborator samples were shipped for TCRbeta analysis as frozen whole blood, isolated PBMCs, or DNA extracted from either sample type. Points on this clone: There is no known antigen for this receptor. Nothing much larger sits one base from this clone, and base qualities are not available. This CDR3 is also generated by other DNA sequences in the sample.

Trimming leaves V shorter by 4 bases and J shorter by 3 bases, with the junction holding 2 bases beyond the gene matches. The germline V gene gives CDR1 as KGHSH and CDR2 as LQKENI. The CDR3 measures 14 amino acids from cysteine to phenylalanine. Here the CDR3 DNA is all that survives: 42 bases in frame from base 1. TCRbeta CDR3 regions were amplified from genomic DNA using the immunoSEQ Assay, a bias-controlled multiplex PCR. Concerning the study's data processing: Within the assay, amplification of reference gene primers was used to estimate how many nucleated cells each sample contained. To quantify the absolute abundance of each unique TCRbeta CDR3 rearrangement, sequence reads were collapsed and filtered. For each sample, productive Simpson clonality was calculated as the square root of Simpson's diversity index across productive rearrangements. TCRdb provides this immuneACCESS table in a form limited to in-frame rearrangements. Some clones are lacking; in checked studies, under half of them reflect an unresolved V gene, and why the rest are absent is not known. From that table come the V and J calls and clone size; the DNA was used to work out D and trimming. Recorded for this sample are 250,000 to 300,000 clones; around 90% of them occurred a single time. The ten biggest clones cover less than 2.5% of the sample.

Overall study outcomes, separate from this receptor: The amount of clinical and demographic metadata varied by source and participant and was provided uncurated.

This TCR came from a man aged 50 or older with acute or convalescent COVID-19. The chain employs TRBV18 and TRBJ2-3, with 9 bases in between that match TRBD1. Sequenced sample: peripheral blood. For the CDR3, the sequence is CASSRGQGTDTQYF. In nucleotides, the sequence is TGTGCCAGCTCACGGGGACAGGGAACAGATACGCAGTATTTT.